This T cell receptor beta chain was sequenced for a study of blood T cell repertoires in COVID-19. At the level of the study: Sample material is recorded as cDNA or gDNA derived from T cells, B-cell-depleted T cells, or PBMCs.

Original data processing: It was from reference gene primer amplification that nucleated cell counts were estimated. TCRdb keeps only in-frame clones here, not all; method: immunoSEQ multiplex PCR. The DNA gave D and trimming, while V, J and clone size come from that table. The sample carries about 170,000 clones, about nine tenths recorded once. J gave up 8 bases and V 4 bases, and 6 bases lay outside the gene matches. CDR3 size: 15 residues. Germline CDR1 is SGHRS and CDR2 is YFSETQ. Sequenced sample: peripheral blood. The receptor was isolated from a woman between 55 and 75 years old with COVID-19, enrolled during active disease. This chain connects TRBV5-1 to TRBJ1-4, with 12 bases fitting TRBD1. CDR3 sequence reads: CASSSGTGGAEKLFF. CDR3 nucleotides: TGCGCCAGCAGCAGTGGGACAGGGGGCGCGGAAAAACTGTTTTTT.